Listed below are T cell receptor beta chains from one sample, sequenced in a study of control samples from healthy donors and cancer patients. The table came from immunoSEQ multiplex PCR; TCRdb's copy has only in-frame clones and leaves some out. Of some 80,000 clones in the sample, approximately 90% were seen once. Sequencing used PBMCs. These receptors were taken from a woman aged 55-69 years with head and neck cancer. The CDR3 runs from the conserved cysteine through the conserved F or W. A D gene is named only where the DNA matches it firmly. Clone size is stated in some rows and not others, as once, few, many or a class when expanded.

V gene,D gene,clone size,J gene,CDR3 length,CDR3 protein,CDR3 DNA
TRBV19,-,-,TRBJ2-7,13,CASRTVGGGEQYF,TGTGCCAGTAGAACCGTGGGGGGTGGCGAGCAGTACTTC
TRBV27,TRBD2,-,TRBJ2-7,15,CASSLRLAGLGEQYF,TGTGCCAGCAGTCTCAGACTAGCGGGACTAGGGGAGCAGTACTTC
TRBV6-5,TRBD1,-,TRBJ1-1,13,CAVRGQGGTEAFF,TGTGCCGTCCGGGGCCAGGGGGGCACTGAAGCTTTCTTT
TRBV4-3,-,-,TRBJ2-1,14,CASSQGALRGEQFF,TGCGCCAGCAGCCAAGGGGCCCTCCGAGGTGAGCAGTTCTTC
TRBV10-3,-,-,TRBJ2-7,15,CAIGGLGGPGHEQYF,TGTGCCATCGGAGGACTGGGGGGTCCGGGCCACGAGCAGTACTTC
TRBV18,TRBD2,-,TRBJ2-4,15,CASSPASGLGYIQYF,TGTGCCAGCTCCCCAGCTAGCGGGCTAGGCTACATTCAGTACTTC
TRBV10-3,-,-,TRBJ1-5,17,CAISVSFLGGDNQPQHF,TGTGCCATCAGTGTTTCGTTTTTAGGGGGTGACAATCAGCCCCAGCATTTT
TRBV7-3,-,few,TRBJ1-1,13,CASSLTGNTEAFF,TGTGCCAGCAGCTTAACCGGGAACACTGAAGCTTTCTTT
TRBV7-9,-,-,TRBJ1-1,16,CASSFSLGGRVTEAFF,TGTGCCAGCAGCTTCAGCCTTGGGGGCCGGGTCACTGAAGCTTTCTTT
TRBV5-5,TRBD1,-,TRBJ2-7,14,CASLGTDASYEQYF,TGTGCCAGCTTAGGGACAGACGCCTCCTACGAGCAGTACTTC
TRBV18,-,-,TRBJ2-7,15,CASSPMTGPGYEQYF,TGTGCCAGCTCACCAATGACTGGACCGGGCTACGAGCAGTACTTC
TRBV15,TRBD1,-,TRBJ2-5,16,CATSRLTAGGQETQYF,TGTGCCACCAGCAGATTGACCGCAGGGGGCCAAGAGACCCAGTACTTC
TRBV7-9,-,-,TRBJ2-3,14,CASSLGGGVDTQYF,TGTGCCAGCAGCTTAGGCGGAGGAGTGGATACGCAGTATTTT
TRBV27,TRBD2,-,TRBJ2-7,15,CASSRLAGISYEQYF,TGTGCCAGCAGTCGCCTAGCGGGAATATCCTACGAGCAGTACTTC
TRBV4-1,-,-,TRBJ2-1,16,CASSQLAGFAYNEQFF,TGCGCCAGCAGCCAGCTAGCCGGGTTCGCCTACAATGAGCAGTTCTTC
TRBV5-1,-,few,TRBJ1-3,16,CASSLFFQTTGNTIYF,TGCGCCAGCAGCTTGTTCTTCCAGACGACTGGAAACACCATATATTTT
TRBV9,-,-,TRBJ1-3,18,CASSVGGGYRTPGNTIYF,TGTGCCAGCAGCGTAGGTGGGGGATATCGGACCCCCGGAAACACCATATATTTT
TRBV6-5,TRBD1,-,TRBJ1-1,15,CASSSRQGWGPEAFF,TGTGCCAGCAGTTCCAGACAGGGTTGGGGGCCTGAAGCTTTCTTT
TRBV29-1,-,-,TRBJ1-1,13,CSVEVSQNTEAFF,TGCAGCGTTGAAGTCAGCCAGAACACTGAAGCTTTCTTT
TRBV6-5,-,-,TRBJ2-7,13,CASGRLSSYEQYF,TGTGCCAGCGGCCGGTTAAGCTCCTACGAGCAGTACTTC
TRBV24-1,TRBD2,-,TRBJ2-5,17,CATSETSGSFGPETQYF,TGTGCCACCAGTGAGACTAGCGGGAGCTTCGGGCCAGAGACCCAGTACTTC
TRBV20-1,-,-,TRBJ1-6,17,CSASPLPPGQIKSSLHF,TGCAGTGCTAGTCCCCTACCACCGGGACAAATAAAGTCGTCCCTCCACTTT
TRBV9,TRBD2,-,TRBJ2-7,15,CAMNRGDYTSYEQYF,TGTGCCATGAACCGAGGGGACTATACCAGCTACGAGCAGTACTTC
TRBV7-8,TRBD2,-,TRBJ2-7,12,CASRAGAGEQYF,TGTGCCAGCAGAGCGGGGGCGGGGGAGCAGTACTTC
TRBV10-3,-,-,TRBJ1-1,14,CAISAQDRGTEAFF,TGTGCCATCAGTGCGCAGGATAGGGGCACTGAAGCTTTCTTT
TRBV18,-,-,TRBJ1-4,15,CASSPAATTNEKLFF,TGTGCCAGCTCACCTGCGGCCACAACTAATGAAAAACTGTTTTTT
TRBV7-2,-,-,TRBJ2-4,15,CASSLDFLAKNIQYF,TGTGCCAGCAGCTTAGACTTCCTAGCCAAAAACATTCAGTACTTC
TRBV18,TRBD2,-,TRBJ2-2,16,CASSPRAGVLTGELFF,TGTGCCAGCTCACCGAGAGCGGGAGTTCTTACCGGGGAGCTGTTTTTT
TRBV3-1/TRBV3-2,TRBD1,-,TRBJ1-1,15,CASSQGDRDSTEAFF,TGTGCCAGCAGCCAGGGGGACAGGGACAGCACTGAAGCTTTCTTT
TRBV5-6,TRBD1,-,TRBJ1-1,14,CASSLLTGEAEAFF,TGTGCCAGCAGCTTACTCACAGGGGAGGCTGAAGCTTTCTTT
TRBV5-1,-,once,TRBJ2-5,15,CASSATGRGQETQYF,TGCGCCAGCAGCGCCACGGGGAGGGGGCAGGAGACCCAGTACTTC
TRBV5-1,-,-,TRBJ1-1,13,CASSSTTSAEAFF,TGCGCCAGCAGCTCGACCACGTCGGCTGAAGCTTTCTTT
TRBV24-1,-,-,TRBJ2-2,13,CATSDWLAGELFF,TGTGCCACCAGTGATTGGCTCGCCGGGGAGCTGTTTTTT
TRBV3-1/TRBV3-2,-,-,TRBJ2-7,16,CASSPLAGGAVYEQYF,TGTGCCAGCAGCCCCCTCGCAGGGGGGGCAGTCTACGAGCAGTACTTC
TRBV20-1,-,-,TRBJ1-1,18,CSASRRGVWGLGDTEAFF,TGCAGTGCTAGTAGGAGAGGAGTTTGGGGCCTGGGGGACACTGAAGCTTTCTTT
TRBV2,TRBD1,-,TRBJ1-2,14,CASSVQGADYGYTF,TGTGCCAGCAGTGTACAGGGGGCGGACTATGGCTACACCTTC
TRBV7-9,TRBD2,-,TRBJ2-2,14,CASSFPSGKEELFF,TGTGCCAGCAGCTTCCCAAGCGGGAAGGAGGAGCTGTTTTTT
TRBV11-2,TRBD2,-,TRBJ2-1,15,CASSLGVAGYNEQFF,TGTGCCAGCAGCTTAGGGGTAGCGGGCTACAATGAGCAGTTCTTC
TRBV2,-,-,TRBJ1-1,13,CASSADWNTEAFF,TGTGCCAGCAGTGCGGACTGGAACACTGAAGCTTTCTTT
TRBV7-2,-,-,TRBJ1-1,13,CASSLGQNTEAFF,TGTGCCAGCAGCCTGGGACAGAACACTGAAGCTTTCTTT
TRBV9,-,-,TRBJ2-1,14,CASSSRTVFNEQFF,TGTGCCAGCAGCTCCAGGACAGTTTTCAATGAGCAGTTCTTC
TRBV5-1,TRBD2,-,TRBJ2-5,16,CASSFAGLAGQETQYF,TGCGCCAGCAGCTTTGCTGGACTAGCGGGCCAAGAGACCCAGTACTTC
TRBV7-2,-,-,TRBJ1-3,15,CASSPDSQVGNTIYF,TGTGCCAGCAGCCCGGACAGTCAGGTTGGAAACACCATATATTTT
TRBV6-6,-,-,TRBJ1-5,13,CASSLGSNQPQHF,TGTGCCAGCAGCTTGGGAAGCAATCAGCCCCAGCATTTT
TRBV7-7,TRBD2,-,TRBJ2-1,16,CASSKETGGGYNEQFF,TGTGCTAGCAGCAAGGAAACGGGAGGTGGATACAATGAGCAGTTCTTC
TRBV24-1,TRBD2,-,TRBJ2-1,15,CATRDSGQPTNEQFF,TGTGCCACCAGGGATAGCGGGCAGCCGACTAATGAGCAGTTCTTC